Listed below are T cell receptor beta chains from one sample, sequenced in a study of cytomegalovirus exposure and HLA in healthy donors. Generated by immunoSEQ multiplex PCR, the TCRdb table keeps only in-frame clones and is missing some. Of fewer than 200,000 clones in the sample, 84% are singletons; the top ten hold roughly 1%. The sequencing input was PBMCs. These receptors all come from a man younger than 45 in good health and CMV-seronegative. Each CDR3 is given with its conserved first and last residue. A D gene is named only where the DNA matches it firmly. Clone size is stated in some rows and not others, as once, few, many or a class when expanded.

once | - | TRBJ1-1 | TRBV7-9 | TGTGCCAGCAGCCCTAAATTGACAGAAAGGAACACTGAAGCTTTCTTT | CASSPKLTERNTEAFF
- | TRBD2 | TRBJ2-2 | TRBV19 | TGTGCCAGTAGTGTCCTAGCGGGGGGGCCCACCGGGGAGCTGTTTTTT | CASSVLAGGPTGELFF
- | - | TRBJ1-3 | TRBV25-1 | TGTGCCAGCTCCTCTCCCGGAAACACCATATATTTT | CASSSPGNTIYF
- | TRBD1 | TRBJ1-2 | TRBV5-4 | TGTGCCAGCAGACTGACAGGGGGTAACTATGGCTACACCTTC | CASRLTGGNYGYTF
- | - | TRBJ2-7 | TRBV28 | TGTGCCAGCACCTTATCCCCCGGGGGGCTGCCCTACGAGCAGTACTTC | CASTLSPGGLPYEQYF
- | - | TRBJ2-3 | TRBV5-1 | TGCGCCAGCAGCCCCTCGAACGGAGTTGCAGATACGCAGTATTTT | CASSPSNGVADTQYF
- | - | TRBJ2-5 | TRBV29-1 | TGCAGCGCCCGGACAGATGGGGAGACCCAGTACTTC | CSARTDGETQYF
- | - | TRBJ1-1 | TRBV9 | TGTGCCAGCGTGGCCCCGCCAGACACTGAAGCTTTCTTT | CASVAPPDTEAFF
once | - | TRBJ2-3 | TRBV7-2 | TGTGCCAGCAGCTTAGGGTGGGCGGGGGCCTTTACAGATACGCAGTATTTT | CASSLGWAGAFTDTQYF
- | TRBD1 | TRBJ2-7 | TRBV11-1 | TGTGCCAGCAGCCCAGGACAGGGGACCGGCGAGCAGTACTTC | CASSPGQGTGEQYF
- | - | TRBJ2-5 | TRBV2 | TGTGGTAGCTGCAGGGAAGGGGAGACCCAGTACTTC | CGSCREGETQYF
- | TRBD1 | TRBJ2-1 | TRBV7-3 | TGTGCCAGCAGCGTCGAAGGGACAGGCTCCTACAATGAGCAGTTCTTC | CASSVEGTGSYNEQFF
- | - | TRBJ2-3 | TRBV27 | TGTGCCAGCAGTTTATCGGGACTCCTAAGCACAGATACGCAGTATTTT | CASSLSGLLSTDTQYF
- | TRBD1 | TRBJ1-2 | TRBV2 | TGTGCCAGCAGTGATGACAGGGCTGCTGGCTATGGCTACACCTTC | CASSDDRAAGYGYTF
once | TRBD1 | TRBJ1-1 | TRBV5-4 | TGTGCCAGCAGCGGGGACAGGGCTACTGAAGCTTTCTTT | CASSGDRATEAFF
- | - | TRBJ1-3 | TRBV6-1 | TGTGCCAGCAGTGAATTCTCCAGGAGAAACACCATATATTTT | CASSEFSRRNTIYF
- | - | TRBJ1-2 | TRBV9 | TGTGCCAGCAGCGTAGGGCCCTATGGCTACACCTTC | CASSVGPYGYTF
- | - | TRBJ2-7 | TRBV11-1 | TGTGCCAGCAGCTTAGTGTCCTCGGGGTTACTCTACGAGCAGTACTTC | CASSLVSSGLLYEQYF
- | - | TRBJ1-2 | TRBV9 | TGTGCCAGCAGCCAGAATTTTGGCTACACCTTC | CASSQNFGYTF
few | - | TRBJ2-2 | TRBV6-5 | TGTGCCAGCACCCCCTTTTTGGTGCGGACCGGGGAGCTGTTTTTT | CASTPFLVRTGELFF
once | TRBD1 | TRBJ1-5 | TRBV6-5 | TGTGCCAGCAGCAAAACAGGGGGCAATCAGCCCCAGCATTTT | CASSKTGGNQPQHF
- | TRBD1 | TRBJ1-1 | TRBV2 | TGTGCCAGCAGGGGACAGCCGAACACTGAAGCTTTCTTT | CASRGQPNTEAFF
- | TRBD1 | TRBJ1-2 | TRBV7-9 | TGCGCCAGCAGCAGCCGGACAGGGAAGTTTGGCTACACCTTC | CASSSRTGKFGYTF
- | TRBD1 | TRBJ2-6 | TRBV30 | TGTGCCGGGGACAGCTCTGGGGCCAACGTCCTGACTTTC | CAGDSSGANVLTF
- | - | TRBJ2-1 | TRBV11-1 | TGTGCCAGCAGCCATCCGGGATCAGACTATGAGCAGTTCTTC | CASSHPGSDYEQFF